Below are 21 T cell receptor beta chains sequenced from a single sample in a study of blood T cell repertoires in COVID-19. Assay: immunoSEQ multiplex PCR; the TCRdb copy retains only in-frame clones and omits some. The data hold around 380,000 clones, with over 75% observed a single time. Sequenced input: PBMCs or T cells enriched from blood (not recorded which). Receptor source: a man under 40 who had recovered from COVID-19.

CDR3 DNA sequence: TGTGCCAGCAGTTTAAGGGGGCATTCTAACTATGGCTACACCTTC. It yields the protein CASSLRGHSNYGYTF. The V call is TRBV27, the J call TRBJ1-2, with TRBD1 matching over 7 bases. This CDR3 spans 15 amino acids. Germline V lookup: CDR1 MNHEY, CDR2 SMNVEV (reference sequence). Trimming cost V 2 bases and J 0 bases; bases outside gene matches: 3.

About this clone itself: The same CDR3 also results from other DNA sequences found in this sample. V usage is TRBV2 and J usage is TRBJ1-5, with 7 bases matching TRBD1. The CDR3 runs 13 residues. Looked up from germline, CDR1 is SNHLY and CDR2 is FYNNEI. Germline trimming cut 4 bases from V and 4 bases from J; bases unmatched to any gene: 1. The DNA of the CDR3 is TGTGCCAGCAGTGGGACAGGTAATCAGCCCCAGCATTTT. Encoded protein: CASSGTGNQPQHF.

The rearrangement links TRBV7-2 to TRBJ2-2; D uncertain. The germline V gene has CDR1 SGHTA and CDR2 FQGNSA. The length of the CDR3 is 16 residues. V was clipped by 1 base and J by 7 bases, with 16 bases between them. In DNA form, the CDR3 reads TGTGCCAGCAGCTTAGGATTTGGTCCTAGGATCGGGGAGCTGTTTTTT. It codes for CASSLGFGPRIGELFF.

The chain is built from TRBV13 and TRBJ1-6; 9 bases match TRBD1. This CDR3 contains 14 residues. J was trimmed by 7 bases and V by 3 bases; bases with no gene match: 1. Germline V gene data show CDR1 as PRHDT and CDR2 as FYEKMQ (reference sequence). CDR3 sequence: CASSLGTGNSPLHF. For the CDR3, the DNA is TGTGCCAGCAGCTTGGGGACAGGGAATTCACCCCTCCACTTT.

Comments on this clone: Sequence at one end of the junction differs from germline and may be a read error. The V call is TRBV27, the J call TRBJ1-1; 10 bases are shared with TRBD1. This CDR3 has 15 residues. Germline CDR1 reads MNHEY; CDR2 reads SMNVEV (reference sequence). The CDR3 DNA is TGTGCCAGCAGCTTATTACGGGACAGGGGCTCTGAAGCTTTCTTT. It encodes CASSLLRDRGSEAFF.

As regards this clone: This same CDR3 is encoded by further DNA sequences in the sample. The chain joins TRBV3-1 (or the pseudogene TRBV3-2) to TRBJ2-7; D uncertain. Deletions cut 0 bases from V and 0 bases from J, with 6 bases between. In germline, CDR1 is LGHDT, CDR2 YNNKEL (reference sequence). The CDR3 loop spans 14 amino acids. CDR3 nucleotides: TGTGCCAGCAGCCAAGATCTTAGCTCCTACGAGCAGTACTTC. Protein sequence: CASSQDLSSYEQYF.

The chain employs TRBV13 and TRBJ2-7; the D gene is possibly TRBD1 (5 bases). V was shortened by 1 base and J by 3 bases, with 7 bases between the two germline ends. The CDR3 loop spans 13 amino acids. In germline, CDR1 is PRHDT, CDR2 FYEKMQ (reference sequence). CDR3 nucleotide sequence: TGTGCCAGCAGCTTAGTCCAGGGCTACGAGCAGTACTTC. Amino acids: CASSLVQGYEQYF.

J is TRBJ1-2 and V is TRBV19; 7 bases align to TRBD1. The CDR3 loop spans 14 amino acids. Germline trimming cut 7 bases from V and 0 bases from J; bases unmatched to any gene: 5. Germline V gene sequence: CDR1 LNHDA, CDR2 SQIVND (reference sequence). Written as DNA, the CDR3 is TGTGCCAGTAATAGGGACAGCGCTAACTATGGCTACACCTTC. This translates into CASNRDSANYGYTF. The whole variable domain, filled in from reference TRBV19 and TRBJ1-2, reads DGGITQSPKYLFRKEGQNVTLSCEQNLNHDAMYWYRQDPGQGLRLIYYSQIVNDFQKGDIAEGYSVSREKKESFPLTVTSAQKNPTAFYLCASNRDSANYGYTFGSGTRLTVV.

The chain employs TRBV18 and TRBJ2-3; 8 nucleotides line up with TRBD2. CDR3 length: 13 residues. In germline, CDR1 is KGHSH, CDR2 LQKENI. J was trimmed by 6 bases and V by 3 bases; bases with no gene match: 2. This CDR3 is CASSPGTSDTQYF. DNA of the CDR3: TGTGCCAGCTCACCCGGGACTAGTGATACGCAGTATTTT.

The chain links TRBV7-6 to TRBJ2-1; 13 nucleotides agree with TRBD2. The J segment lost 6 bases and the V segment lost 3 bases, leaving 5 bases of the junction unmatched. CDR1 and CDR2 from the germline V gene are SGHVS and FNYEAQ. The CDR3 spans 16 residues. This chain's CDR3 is CASSLELAGGINEQFF. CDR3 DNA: TGTGCCAGCAGCTTGGAACTAGCGGGGGGGATCAATGAGCAGTTCTTC.

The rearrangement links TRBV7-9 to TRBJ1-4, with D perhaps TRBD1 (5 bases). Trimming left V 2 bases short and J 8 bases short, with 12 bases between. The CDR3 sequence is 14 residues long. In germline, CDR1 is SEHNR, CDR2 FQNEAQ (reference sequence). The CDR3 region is CASSLIGVREKLFF. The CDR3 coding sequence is TGTGCCAGCAGCTTAATAGGGGTCCGGGAAAAACTGTTTTTT.

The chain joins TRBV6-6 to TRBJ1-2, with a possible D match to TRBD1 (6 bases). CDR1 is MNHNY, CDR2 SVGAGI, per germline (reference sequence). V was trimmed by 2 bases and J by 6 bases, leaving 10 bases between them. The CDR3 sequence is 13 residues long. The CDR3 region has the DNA TGTGCCAGCAGTTACACAGGGATGAATGGCTACACCTTC. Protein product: CASSYTGMNGYTF.

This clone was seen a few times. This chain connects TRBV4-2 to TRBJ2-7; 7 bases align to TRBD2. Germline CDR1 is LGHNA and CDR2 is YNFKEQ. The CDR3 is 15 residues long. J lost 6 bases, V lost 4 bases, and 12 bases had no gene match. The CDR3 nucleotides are TGTGCCAGCAGCCTCACGGGGGGTAGCGCCCTCGAGCAGTACTTC. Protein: CASSLTGGSALEQYF.

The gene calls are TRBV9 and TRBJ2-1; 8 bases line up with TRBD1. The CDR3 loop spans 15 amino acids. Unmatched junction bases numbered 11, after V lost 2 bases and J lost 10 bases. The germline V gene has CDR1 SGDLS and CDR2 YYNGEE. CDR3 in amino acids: CASSVRDRHLGEQFF. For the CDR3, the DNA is TGTGCCAGCAGCGTCCGGGACAGGCACCTGGGAGAGCAGTTCTTC.

The CDR3 is CASSMGGRAEQYF. The CDR3 DNA sequence: TGTGCCAGCAGCATGGGGGGGAGGGCCGAGCAGTACTTC. This chain uses TRBV7-6 with TRBJ2-7; TRBD2 aligns across 7 bases. The V gene's germline CDR1 is SGHVS and CDR2 FNYEAQ. This CDR3 has 13 residues. With V trimmed by 5 bases and J by 6 bases, 7 bases remained unmatched.

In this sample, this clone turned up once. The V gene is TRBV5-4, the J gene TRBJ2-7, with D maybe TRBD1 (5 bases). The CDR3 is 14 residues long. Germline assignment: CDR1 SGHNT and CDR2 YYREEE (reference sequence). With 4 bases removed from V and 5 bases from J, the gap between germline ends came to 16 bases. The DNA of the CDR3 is TGTGCCAGCAGCGAGCAGGGTTTATGGGACGAGCAGTACTTC. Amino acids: CASSEQGLWDEQYF.

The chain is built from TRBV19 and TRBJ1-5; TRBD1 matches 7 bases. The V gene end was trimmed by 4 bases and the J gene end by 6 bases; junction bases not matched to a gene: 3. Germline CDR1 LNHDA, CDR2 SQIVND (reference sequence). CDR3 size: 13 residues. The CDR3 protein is CASSKGQSQPQHF. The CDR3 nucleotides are TGTGCCAGTAGTAAGGGACAGAGTCAGCCCCAGCATTTT.

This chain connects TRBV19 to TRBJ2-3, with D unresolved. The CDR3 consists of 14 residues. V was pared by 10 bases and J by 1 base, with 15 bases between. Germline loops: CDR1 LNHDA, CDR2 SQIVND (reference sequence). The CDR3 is CATGDSWGTDTQYF. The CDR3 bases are TGTGCCACCGGTGACTCCTGGGGCACAGATACGCAGTATTTT.

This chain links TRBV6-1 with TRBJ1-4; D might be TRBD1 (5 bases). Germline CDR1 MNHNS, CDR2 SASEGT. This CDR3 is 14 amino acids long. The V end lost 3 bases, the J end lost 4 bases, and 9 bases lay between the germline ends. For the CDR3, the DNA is TGTGCCAGCAGTGATGCCGGGGGTAATGAAAAACTGTTTTTT. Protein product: CASSDAGGNEKLFF.

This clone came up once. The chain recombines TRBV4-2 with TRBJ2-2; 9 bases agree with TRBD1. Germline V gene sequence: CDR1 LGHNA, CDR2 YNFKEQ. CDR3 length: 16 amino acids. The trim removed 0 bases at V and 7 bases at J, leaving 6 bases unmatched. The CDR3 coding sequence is TGTGCCAGCAGCCAAGATATGACAGGGGGTGTCGGGGAGCTGTTTTTT. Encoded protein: CASSQDMTGGVGELFF.

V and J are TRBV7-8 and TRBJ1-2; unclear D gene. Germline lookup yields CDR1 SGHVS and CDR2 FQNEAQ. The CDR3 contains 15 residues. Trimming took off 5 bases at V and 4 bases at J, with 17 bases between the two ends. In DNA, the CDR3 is TGTGCCAGCAGCCCCTCTAGCGTCGGGTTCTATGGCTACACCTTC. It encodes CASSPSSVGFYGYTF.